This T cell receptor (beta chain) was identified during a study of blood T cell repertoires in COVID-19. Study-level information: COVID-19 samples, acute and convalescent, were from the United States, Italy and Spain. The analysed material was cDNA or gDNA that came from T cells, B-cell-depleted T cells, or PBMCs.

The CDR3 is 14 amino acids. The V end lost 4 bases, the J end lost 0 bases, and 7 bases lay between the germline ends. Germline CDR1 reads MNHEY; CDR2 reads SVGAGI. Per the original methods: The authors estimated nucleated cell counts from reference gene primer amplification. Using immunoSEQ multiplex PCR, the repertoire was profiled, and TCRdb retains in-frame clones only, with some absent. From that table come the V and J calls and clone size; the DNA was used to work out D and trimming. The table has about 220,000 clones, around 84% seen once. The count of this clone is one. The source is a woman aged 55-69 years who had recovered from COVID-19. The chain links TRBV6-5 to TRBJ1-3; D is uncertain. The sample consisted of peripheral blood. The CDR3 DNA follows: TGTGCCAGCAGTTTTCGAGCCTCTGGAAACACCATATATTTT. Its protein product is CASSFRASGNTIYF.